This T cell receptor (beta chain) derives from a study of blood T cell repertoires in COVID-19. Study background: COVID-19 samples from acute and convalescent phases originated in the United States, Italy and Spain. PBMCs, B-cell-depleted T cells, or T cells were the source of the cDNA or gDNA that made up the material.

Authors' data handling: Nucleated cell number was recorded as an estimate derived from reference gene primer amplification. The method was immunoSEQ multiplex PCR; TCRdb's version includes in-frame clones alone and lacks a portion of them. V, J and clone size reflect that table, while D and trimming were determined from the DNA. The sample has around 170,000 clones, around 83% seen once. This TCR was recovered from a human donor in a cohort sampled during active COVID-19. The sample comprised peripheral blood.

DNA for the CDR3: TGTGCCAGCAGCCCCCTTTCAGGGGCCCCCGGCACTGAAGCTTTCTTT. Protein sequence: CASSPLSGAPGTEAFF. The rearrangement joins TRBV28 to TRBJ1-1, with TRBD1 as a possible D gene (6 bases). The CDR3 runs to 16 residues. Trimming removed 6 bases from V and 4 bases from J, with 21 bases in between. Germline V gene lookup returns CDR1 MDHEN and CDR2 SYDVKM.